This entry lists 8 T cell receptor beta chains sequenced from one sample in a study of blood T cell repertoires in COVID-19. The table came from immunoSEQ multiplex PCR; TCRdb's copy has only in-frame clones and leaves some out. The sample has roughly 150,000 clones; roughly nine tenths are singletons. Sequencing input: peripheral blood. These receptors came from a woman in her 70s with acute or convalescent COVID-19.

The rearrangement joins TRBV19 to TRBJ1-1; D not certain. Germline values: CDR1 LNHDA, CDR2 SQIVND (reference sequence). The V and J ends lost 5 bases and 0 bases respectively, with 13 bases between them. This CDR3 has 15 amino acids. CDR3 region: CASSLRGGVNTEAFF. CDR3 sequence (DNA): TGTGCCAGTAGTCTCCGCGGCGGCGTGAACACTGAAGCTTTCTTT.

The chain links TRBV2 to TRBJ1-4; 7 nucleotides match TRBD1. This CDR3 comprises 14 residues. Germline assignment: CDR1 SNHLY and CDR2 FYNNEI. The V gene end was trimmed by 5 bases and the J gene end by 10 bases; junction bases not matched to a gene: 10. The CDR3 DNA reads TGTGCCAGCAGTCCGGGACAGTCGGTCGGAAAACTGTTTTTT. It specifies CASSPGQSVGKLFF.

The chain is built from TRBV10-2 and TRBJ1-2; 7 bases agree with TRBD1. This CDR3 comprises 13 residues. J lost 8 bases, V lost 9 bases, and 12 bases had no gene match. CDR1 is WSHSY and CDR2 is SAAADI in the germline V gene. The CDR3 protein is CASRQGIAGGYTF. The CDR3 DNA sequence: TGCGCCAGTCGACAGGGCATAGCGGGGGGCTACACCTTC.

J is TRBJ2-3 and V is TRBV7-8, with 7 bases lining up with TRBD2. Unmatched junction bases numbered 7, after V lost 5 bases and J lost 2 bases. The CDR3 sequence is 15 residues long. The V gene's germline CDR1 is SGHVS and CDR2 FQNEAQ. CDR3 in amino acids: CASSKGGTNTDTQYF. DNA of the CDR3: TGTGCCAGCAGCAAAGGTGGGACTAACACAGATACGCAGTATTTT.

The chain employs TRBV7-9 and TRBJ2-3, with TRBD1 as a possible D gene (6 bases). This CDR3 is 12 amino acids long. In germline, CDR1 is SEHNR, CDR2 FQNEAQ (reference sequence). The V end was cut by 6 bases, the J end by 6 bases, with 10 bases between. CDR3: CASSQGTDTQYF. The DNA of the CDR3 is TGTGCCAGCAGTCAGGGGACCGATACGCAGTATTTT.

A few counts support this clone. The chain combines TRBV5-1 with TRBJ1-1; 11 bases are shared with TRBD1. This CDR3 region has 17 residues. CDR1 and CDR2 from the germline V gene are SGHRS and YFSETQ. With 0 bases clipped from V and 1 base from J, the junction kept 5 bases outside the gene matches. For the CDR3, the DNA is TGCGCCAGCAGCTTGGTGAGGACAGGGGGCACGAACACTGAAGCTTTCTTT. Translation gives CASSLVRTGGTNTEAFF.

This chain uses TRBV5-1 with TRBJ1-5; 7 bases fit TRBD1. Trimming took 2 bases from V and 2 from J; bases not matched to a gene: 4. Germline assignment: CDR1 SGHRS and CDR2 YFSETQ. This CDR3 contains 15 residues. CDR3 region: CASSLGGAGNQPQHF. In nucleotides, the CDR3 is TGCGCCAGCAGCTTAGGGGGCGCGGGCAATCAGCCCCAGCATTTT.

The chain has TRBV14 and TRBJ2-7; 8 nucleotides agree with TRBD1. Germline-derived CDR1 and CDR2 are SGHDN and FVKESK. The trim removed 4 bases at V and 7 bases at J, leaving 15 bases unmatched. This CDR3 contains 16 residues. CDR3 nucleotides: TGTGCCAGCAGCCTTGAGGGGCAGGGGGCTCTCGGAGAGCAGTACTTC. Its translation is CASSLEGQGALGEQYF.